This entry lists 15 T cell receptor beta chains sequenced from one sample in a study of siplizumab effects on memory and regulatory T cells (dated by TCRdb to between 2019 and 2020). To prepare the library, the immunoSEQ multiplex PCR assay was applied. Held by TCRdb, this immuneACCESS table contains in-frame sequences only and omits some clones. Under half of the omission traces to an unresolved V gene where checked; the cause of the rest is unknown. The sample table contains around 100,000 clones; only one count was recorded for 94% of them. The ten biggest clones cover around 0.33% of the sample. Sequenced sample: non-Treg CD4+ T cells sorted from blood. Taken with the paper, the label for cell subset or site translates to: FACS-sorted unstimulated CD4+ non-regulatory T cells. The receptor set was obtained from a human donor in good health.

The V gene is TRBV2, the J gene TRBJ2-4; a weak D match, TRBD2 (7 bases). The length of the CDR3 is 15 residues. V lost 6 bases to trimming and J lost 1 base, with 13 bases between them. Germline assignment: CDR1 SNHLY and CDR2 FYNNEI. CDR3 coding DNA: TGTGCCAGCAGCTGGGGGGGCGGTGCCAAAAACATTCAGTACTTC. Residues: CASSWGGGAKNIQYF.

V gene TRBV19 combines with J gene TRBJ1-5; no clear D gene. The CDR3 runs 13 residues. Germline V lookup: CDR1 LNHDA, CDR2 SQIVND (reference sequence). The V end lost 5 bases, the J end lost 4 bases, and 9 bases lay between the germline ends. CDR3 protein: CASSGKVNQPQHF. The CDR3 nucleotides read TGTGCCAGTAGTGGCAAGGTGAATCAGCCCCAGCATTTT.

The chain has TRBV2 and TRBJ2-7, with D perhaps matching TRBD1 or TRBD2 (6 bases each). Deletions cut 1 base from V and 3 bases from J, with 16 bases between. Per the germline V gene, CDR1 is SNHLY and CDR2 is FYNNEI. The CDR3 runs to 16 residues. The CDR3 loop is CASSEVGGQKFYEQYF. The CDR3 DNA reads as TGTGCCAGCAGTGAAGTTGGGGGGCAGAAATTCTACGAGCAGTACTTC.

The chain carries TRBV14 and TRBJ2-7, with 7 bases aligning to TRBD2. The trim removed 4 bases at V and 3 bases at J, leaving 21 bases unmatched. Germline assignment: CDR1 SGHDN and CDR2 FVKESK. This CDR3 spans 19 amino acids. The DNA for the CDR3 is TGTGCCAGCAGCCCCCGGGGGGTAGCGACGGCGAAGGAAAACTACGAGCAGTACTTC. Translation: CASSPRGVATAKENYEQYF.

This rearrangement joins TRBV5-1 to TRBJ1-4; possible D gene TRBD1, 5 bases. This CDR3 has 15 amino acids. From germline, CDR1 is SGHRS and CDR2 YFSETQ. Trimming left V 4 bases short and J 0 bases short, with 10 bases between. The DNA of the CDR3 is TGCGCCAGCAGCCCAGGGACTACAACTAATGAAAAACTGTTTTTT. Its translation: CASSPGTTTNEKLFF.

The chain carries TRBV14 and TRBJ2-3; the D call may be TRBD1 or TRBD2 (5 bases each). The germline V gene encodes CDR1 SGHDN and CDR2 FVKESK. The CDR3 totals 13 residues. V lost 1 base to trimming and J lost 6 bases, with 8 bases between them. The CDR3 protein is CASSQGWGDTQYF. The CDR3 nucleotides read TGTGCCAGCAGCCAAGGCTGGGGGGATACGCAGTATTTT.

The chain couples TRBV6-5 to TRBJ1-2; D unclear. Germline V gene lookup returns CDR1 MNHEY and CDR2 SVGAGI. Trimming stripped 2 bases from V and 5 bases from J, with 15 bases between. The CDR3 contains 15 residues. Here the CDR3 reads CASSYTPDFSYGYTF. CDR3 coding DNA: TGTGCCAGCAGTTACACCCCGGACTTCTCTTATGGCTACACCTTC.

The CDR3, as DNA: TGTGCCAGCAGACGGGGACTAGCGGGGATCACAGATACGCAGTATTTT. Amino acids: CASRRGLAGITDTQYF. This chain connects TRBV5-4 to TRBJ2-3, with 13 nucleotides matching TRBD2. The junction had 5 bases not matched to a gene; V was cut back by 5 bases and J by 2 bases. The CDR3 loop spans 16 amino acids. Germline V gene sequence: CDR1 SGHNT, CDR2 YYREEE (reference sequence).

Remarks on this clone: This specimen includes other DNA sequences encoding the same CDR3. The V gene is TRBV9, the J gene TRBJ1-1; D is perhaps TRBD1 (5 bases). The CDR3 contains 14 residues. Trimming shortened V by 0 bases and J by 4 bases, and 10 bases separated the two germline ends. CDR1 and CDR2 (germline): SGDLS, YYNGEE. The chain's CDR3 is CASSVAGGGTEAFF. CDR3 DNA sequence: TGTGCCAGCAGCGTAGCGGGGGGGGGCACTGAAGCTTTCTTT. The whole variable domain, filled in from reference TRBV9 and TRBJ1-1, reads DSGVTQTPKHLITATGQRVTLRCSPRSGDLSVYWYQQSLDQGLQFLIQYYNGEERAKGNILERFSAQQFPDLHSELNLSSLELGDSALYFCASSVAGGGTEAFFGQGTRLTVV.

The J gene is TRBJ2-3, the V gene TRBV11-3; the match to TRBD2 covers 11 bases. CDR1 SGHNT and CDR2 YENEEA come from the germline V gene. J was trimmed by 5 bases and V by 1 base; bases with no gene match: 8. The length of the CDR3 is 17 residues. CDR3 protein: CASSLASLAGGLDTQYF. The CDR3 DNA follows: TGTGCCAGCAGCTTAGCTTCTCTAGCGGGAGGCTTAGATACGCAGTATTTT.

J is TRBJ2-7 and V is TRBV7-8; TRBD2 aligns across 7 bases. The V segment lost 8 bases and the J segment 4 bases; nucleotides outside the gene matches: 23. Germline CDR1 and CDR2: SGHVS and FQNEAQ. This CDR3 is built from 18 residues. The CDR3 DNA follows: TGTGCCAGCTCCTCATGGTTGGGGTCGGGGGGTGAGAGTTACGAGCAGTACTTC. Translation: CASSSWLGSGGESYEQYF.

The rearrangement joins TRBV18 to TRBJ2-7; 8 bases map to TRBD1. CDR1 and CDR2 (germline): KGHSH, LQKENI. The CDR3 extends over 14 amino acids. V shed 7 bases and J 4 bases; nucleotides not matched to a gene: 9. CDR3 loop: CASCQGAGGYEQYF. CDR3 bases: TGTGCCAGCTGTCAGGGGGCCGGAGGTTACGAGCAGTACTTC.

The rearrangement joins TRBV30 to TRBJ1-5; TRBD1 aligns across 7 bases. Germline V lookup: CDR1 GTSNPN, CDR2 SVGIG (reference sequence). This CDR3 is built from 13 residues. The V segment lost 8 bases and the J segment 5 bases; nucleotides outside the gene matches: 9. The CDR3 sequence: CALAQGGDQPQHF. The CDR3 DNA reads TGTGCCCTGGCTCAGGGGGGCGATCAGCCCCAGCATTTT.

This rearrangement joins TRBV29-1 to TRBJ1-1; 8 bases map to TRBD1. The germline V gene has CDR1 SQVTM and CDR2 ANQGSEA. J gave up 8 bases and V 7 bases, and 3 bases lay outside the gene matches. The CDR3 runs to 10 residues. DNA for the CDR3: TGCAGCGCACGGGACAGGGAAGCTTTCTTT. Translated: CSARDREAFF.

J is TRBJ2-7 and V is TRBV5-5; 9 bases are shared with TRBD1. Per germline, CDR1 SGHKS and CDR2 YYEKEE (reference sequence). The CDR3 contains 15 residues. Unmatched junction bases numbered 8, after V lost 4 bases and J lost 3 bases. DNA of the CDR3: TGTGCCAGCAGCCCGCCGGGACAGGGTGGCTACGAGCAGTACTTC. Translated: CASSPPGQGGYEQYF.